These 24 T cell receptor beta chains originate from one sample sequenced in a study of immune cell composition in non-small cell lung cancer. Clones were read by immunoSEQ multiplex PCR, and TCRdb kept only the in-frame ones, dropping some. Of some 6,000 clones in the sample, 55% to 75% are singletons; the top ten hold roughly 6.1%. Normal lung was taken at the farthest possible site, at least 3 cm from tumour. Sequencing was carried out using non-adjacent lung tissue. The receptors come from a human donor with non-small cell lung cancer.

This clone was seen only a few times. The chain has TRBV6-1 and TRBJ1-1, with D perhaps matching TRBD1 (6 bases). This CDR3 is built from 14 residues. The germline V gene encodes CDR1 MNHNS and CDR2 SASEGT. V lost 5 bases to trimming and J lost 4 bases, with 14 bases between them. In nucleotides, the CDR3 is TGTGCCAGCAGTTTACAGGGTTTTGGCACTGAAGCTTTCTTT. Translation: CASSLQGFGTEAFF.

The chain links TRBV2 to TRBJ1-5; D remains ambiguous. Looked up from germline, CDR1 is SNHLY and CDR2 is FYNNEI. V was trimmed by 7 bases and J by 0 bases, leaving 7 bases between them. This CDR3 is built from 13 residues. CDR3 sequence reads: CASKRDSNQPQHF. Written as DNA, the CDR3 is TGTGCCAGCAAGAGGGATAGCAATCAGCCCCAGCATTTT.

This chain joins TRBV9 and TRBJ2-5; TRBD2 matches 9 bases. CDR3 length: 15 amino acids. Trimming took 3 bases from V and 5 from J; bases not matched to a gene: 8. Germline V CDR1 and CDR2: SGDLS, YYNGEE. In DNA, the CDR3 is TGTGCCAGCAGCGCGGGACTAGCATCGAGTGAGACCCAGTACTTC. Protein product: CASSAGLASSETQYF.

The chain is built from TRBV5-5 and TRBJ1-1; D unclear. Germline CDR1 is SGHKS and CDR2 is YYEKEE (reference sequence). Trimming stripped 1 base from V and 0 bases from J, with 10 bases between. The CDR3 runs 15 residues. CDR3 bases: TGTGCCAGCAGCTTGCTTTGGGCCCTGAACACTGAAGCTTTCTTT. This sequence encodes CASSLLWALNTEAFF.

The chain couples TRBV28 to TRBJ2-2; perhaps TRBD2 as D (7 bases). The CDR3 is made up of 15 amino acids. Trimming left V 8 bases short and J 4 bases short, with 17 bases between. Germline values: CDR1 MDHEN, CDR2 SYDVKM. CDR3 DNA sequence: TGTGCCAGCGTGGAGGGGGGGAGTGTCACCGGGGAGCTGTTTTTT. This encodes CASVEGGSVTGELFF. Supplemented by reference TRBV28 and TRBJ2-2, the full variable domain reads DVKVTQSSRYLVKRTGEKVFLECVQDMDHENMFWYRQDPGLGLRLIYFSYDVKMKEKGDIPEGYSVSREKKERFSLILESASTNQTSMYLCASVEGGSVTGELFFGEGSRLTVL.

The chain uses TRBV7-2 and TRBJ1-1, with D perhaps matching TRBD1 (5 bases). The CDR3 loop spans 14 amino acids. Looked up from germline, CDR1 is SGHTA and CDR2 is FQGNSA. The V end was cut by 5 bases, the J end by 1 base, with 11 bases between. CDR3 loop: CASSKQTANTEAFF. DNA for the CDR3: TGTGCCAGCAGCAAACAGACAGCGAACACTGAAGCTTTCTTT. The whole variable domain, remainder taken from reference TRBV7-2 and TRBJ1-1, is GAGVSQSPSNKVTEKGKDVELRCDPISGHTALYWYRQSLGQGLEFLIYFQGNSAPDKSGLPSDRFSAERTGGSVSTLTIQRTQQEDSAVYLCASSKQTANTEAFFGQGTRLTVV.

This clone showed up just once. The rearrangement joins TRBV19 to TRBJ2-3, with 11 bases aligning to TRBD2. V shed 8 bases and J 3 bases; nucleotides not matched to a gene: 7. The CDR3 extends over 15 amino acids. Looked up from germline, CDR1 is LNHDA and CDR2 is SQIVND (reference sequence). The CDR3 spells CASRLAGGRTDTQYF. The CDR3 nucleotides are TGTGCCAGTCGCTTAGCGGGGGGGCGTACAGATACGCAGTATTTT. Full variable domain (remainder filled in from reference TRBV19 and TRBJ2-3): DGGITQSPKYLFRKEGQNVTLSCEQNLNHDAMYWYRQDPGQGLRLIYYSQIVNDFQKGDIAEGYSVSREKKESFPLTVTSAQKNPTAFYLCASRLAGGRTDTQYFGPGTRLTVL.

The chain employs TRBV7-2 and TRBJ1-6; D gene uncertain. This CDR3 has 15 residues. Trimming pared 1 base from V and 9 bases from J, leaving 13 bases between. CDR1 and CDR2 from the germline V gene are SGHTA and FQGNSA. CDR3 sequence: CASSLDGRLGSPLHF. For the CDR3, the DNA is TGTGCCAGCAGCTTAGATGGGAGACTAGGTTCACCCCTCCACTTT.

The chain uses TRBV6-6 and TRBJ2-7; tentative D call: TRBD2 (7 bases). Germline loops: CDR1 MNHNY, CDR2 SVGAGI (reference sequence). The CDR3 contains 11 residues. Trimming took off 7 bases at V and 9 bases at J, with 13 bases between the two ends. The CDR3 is CASTWGGGQYF. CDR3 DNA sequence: TGTGCCAGCACCTGGGGGGGCGGGCAGTACTTC.

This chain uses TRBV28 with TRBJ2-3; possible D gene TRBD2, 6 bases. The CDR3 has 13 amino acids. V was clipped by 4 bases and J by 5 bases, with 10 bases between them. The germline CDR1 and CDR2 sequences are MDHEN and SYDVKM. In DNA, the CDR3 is TGTGCCAGCAGTTGGGCGGGGCAAGATACGCAGTATTTT. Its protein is CASSWAGQDTQYF.

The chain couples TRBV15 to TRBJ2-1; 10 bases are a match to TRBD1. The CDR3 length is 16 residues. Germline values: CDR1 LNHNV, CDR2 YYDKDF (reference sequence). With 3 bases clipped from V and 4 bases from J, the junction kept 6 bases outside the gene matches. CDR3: CATSRAGQGGYNEQFF. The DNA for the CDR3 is TGTGCCACCAGCAGGGCAGGACAGGGGGGATACAATGAGCAGTTCTTC.

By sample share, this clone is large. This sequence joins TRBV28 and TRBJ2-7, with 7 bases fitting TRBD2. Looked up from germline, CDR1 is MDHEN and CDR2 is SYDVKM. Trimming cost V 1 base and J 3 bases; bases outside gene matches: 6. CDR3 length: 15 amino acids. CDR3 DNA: TGTGCCAGCAGTTTATTAGGCGGGGGACTCTACGAGCAGTACTTC. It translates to CASSLLGGGLYEQYF.

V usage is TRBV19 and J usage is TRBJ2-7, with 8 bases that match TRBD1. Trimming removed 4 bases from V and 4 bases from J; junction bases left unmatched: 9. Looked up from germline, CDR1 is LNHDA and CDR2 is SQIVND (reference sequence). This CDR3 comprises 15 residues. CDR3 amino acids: CASSTADRGVYEQYF. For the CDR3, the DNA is TGTGCCAGTAGTACCGCAGACAGGGGAGTGTACGAGCAGTACTTC.

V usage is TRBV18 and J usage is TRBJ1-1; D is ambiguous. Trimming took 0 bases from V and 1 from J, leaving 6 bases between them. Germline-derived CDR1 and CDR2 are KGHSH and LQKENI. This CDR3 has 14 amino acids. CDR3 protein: CASSPPVKNTEAFF. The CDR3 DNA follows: TGTGCCAGCTCACCACCTGTAAAGAACACTGAAGCTTTCTTT.

The CDR3 coding sequence is TGTGCCAGCAGCCTACAGGGAGATACGCAGTATTTT. Its translation is CASSLQGDTQYF. The rearrangement uses TRBV13 and TRBJ2-3; TRBD1 might be the D (6 bases). Germline assignment: CDR1 PRHDT and CDR2 FYEKMQ (reference sequence). This CDR3 has 12 amino acids. V shed 5 bases and J shed 5 bases, with 8 bases lying between them.

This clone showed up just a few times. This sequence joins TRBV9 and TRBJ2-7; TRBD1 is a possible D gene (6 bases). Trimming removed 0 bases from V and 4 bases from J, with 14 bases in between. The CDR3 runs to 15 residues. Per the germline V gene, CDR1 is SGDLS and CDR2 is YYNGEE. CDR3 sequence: CASSVGTGRGYEQYF. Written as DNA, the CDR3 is TGTGCCAGCAGCGTAGGAACAGGGCGAGGGTACGAGCAGTACTTC.

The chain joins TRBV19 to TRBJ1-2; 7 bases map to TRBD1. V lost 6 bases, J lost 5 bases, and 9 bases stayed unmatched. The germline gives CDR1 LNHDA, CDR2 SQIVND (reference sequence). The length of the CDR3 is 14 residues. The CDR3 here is CASSRGTVRYGYTF. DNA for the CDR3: TGTGCCAGTAGCCGTGGGACAGTTCGGTATGGCTACACCTTC. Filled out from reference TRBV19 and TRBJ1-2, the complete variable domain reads DGGITQSPKYLFRKEGQNVTLSCEQNLNHDAMYWYRQDPGQGLRLIYYSQIVNDFQKGDIAEGYSVSREKKESFPLTVTSAQKNPTAFYLCASSRGTVRYGYTFGSGTRLTVV.

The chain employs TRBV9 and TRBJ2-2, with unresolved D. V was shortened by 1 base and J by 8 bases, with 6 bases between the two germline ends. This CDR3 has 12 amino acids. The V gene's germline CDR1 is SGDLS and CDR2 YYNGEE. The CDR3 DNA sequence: TGTGCCAGCAGCGTACAGAATGGGGAGCTGTTTTTT. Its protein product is CASSVQNGELFF.

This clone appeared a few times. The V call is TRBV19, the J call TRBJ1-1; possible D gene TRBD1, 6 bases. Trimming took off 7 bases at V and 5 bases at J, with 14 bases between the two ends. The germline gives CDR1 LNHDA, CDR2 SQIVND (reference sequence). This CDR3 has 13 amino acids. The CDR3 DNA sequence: TGTGCCAGTACCCCGTATACAGGGACTGAAGCTTTCTTT. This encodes CASTPYTGTEAFF.

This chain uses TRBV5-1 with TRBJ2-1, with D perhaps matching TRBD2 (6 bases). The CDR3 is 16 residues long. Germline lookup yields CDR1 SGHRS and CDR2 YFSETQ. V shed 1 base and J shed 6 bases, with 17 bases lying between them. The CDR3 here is CASSLIWQGGSNEQFF. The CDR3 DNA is TGCGCCAGCAGCTTGATATGGCAGGGAGGATCCAATGAGCAGTTCTTC.

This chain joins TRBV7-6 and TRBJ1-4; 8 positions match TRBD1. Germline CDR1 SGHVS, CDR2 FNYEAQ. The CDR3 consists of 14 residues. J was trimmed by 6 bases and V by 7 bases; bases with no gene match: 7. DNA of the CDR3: TGTGCCAGCAATATGGGACAGGCAGATGAAAAACTGTTTTTT. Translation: CASNMGQADEKLFF.

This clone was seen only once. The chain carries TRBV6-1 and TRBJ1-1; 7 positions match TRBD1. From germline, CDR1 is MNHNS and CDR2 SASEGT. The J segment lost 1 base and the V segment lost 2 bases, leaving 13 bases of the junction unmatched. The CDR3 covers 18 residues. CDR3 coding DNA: TGTGCCAGCAGTGAATTAAATAATATGGGGACAGCGAACACTGAAGCTTTCTTT. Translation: CASSELNNMGTANTEAFF.

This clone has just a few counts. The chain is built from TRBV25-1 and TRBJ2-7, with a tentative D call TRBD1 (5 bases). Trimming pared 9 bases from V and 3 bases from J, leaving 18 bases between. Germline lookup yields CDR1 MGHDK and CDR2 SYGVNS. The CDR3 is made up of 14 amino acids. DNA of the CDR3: TGTGCCAGTGCACTGCCAGGGATGAGCTACGAGCAGTACTTC. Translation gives CASALPGMSYEQYF.

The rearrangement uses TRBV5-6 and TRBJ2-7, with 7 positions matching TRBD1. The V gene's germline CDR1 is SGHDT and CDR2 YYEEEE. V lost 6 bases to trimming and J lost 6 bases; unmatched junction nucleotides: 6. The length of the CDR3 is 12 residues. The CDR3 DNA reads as TGTGCCAGCACCCTTACAGGGGCCGAGCAGTACTTC. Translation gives CASTLTGAEQYF.